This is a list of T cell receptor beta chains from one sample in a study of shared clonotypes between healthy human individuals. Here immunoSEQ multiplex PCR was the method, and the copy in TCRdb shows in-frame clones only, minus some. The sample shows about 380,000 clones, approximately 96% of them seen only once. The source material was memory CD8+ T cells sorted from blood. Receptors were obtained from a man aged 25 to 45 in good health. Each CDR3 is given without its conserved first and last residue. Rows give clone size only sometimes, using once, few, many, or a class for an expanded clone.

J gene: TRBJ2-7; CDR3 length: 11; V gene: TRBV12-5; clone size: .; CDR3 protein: ASGLSASYEQY
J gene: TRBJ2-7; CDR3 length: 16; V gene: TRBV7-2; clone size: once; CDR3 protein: ASSSSLAGGLFSYEQY
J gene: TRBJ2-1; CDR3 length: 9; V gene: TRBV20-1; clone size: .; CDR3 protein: SAPGLGGQF
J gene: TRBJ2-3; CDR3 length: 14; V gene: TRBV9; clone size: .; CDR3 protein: ASSAYRDRVTDTQY
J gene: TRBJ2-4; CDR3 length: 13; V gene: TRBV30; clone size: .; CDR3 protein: AWSVVGGLQNIQY
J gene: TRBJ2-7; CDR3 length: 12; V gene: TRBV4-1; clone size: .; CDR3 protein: ASSQEGSSYEQY
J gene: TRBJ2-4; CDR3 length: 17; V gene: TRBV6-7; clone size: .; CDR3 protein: ARTKSGLAGGVLKNIQY
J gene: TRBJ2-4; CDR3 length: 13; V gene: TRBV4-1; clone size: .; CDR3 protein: ASSQEGGSGGIQY
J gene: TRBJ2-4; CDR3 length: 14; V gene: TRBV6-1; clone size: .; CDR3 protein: ASSVGQSLAKNIQY
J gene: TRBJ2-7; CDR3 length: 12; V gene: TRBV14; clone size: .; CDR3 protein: ASSQEIGSYEQY
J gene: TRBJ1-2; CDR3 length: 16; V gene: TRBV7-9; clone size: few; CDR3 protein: ASSLRAWRPVESYGYT
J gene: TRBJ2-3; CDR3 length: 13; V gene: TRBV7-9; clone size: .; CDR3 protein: ASSLGGLLRDTQY
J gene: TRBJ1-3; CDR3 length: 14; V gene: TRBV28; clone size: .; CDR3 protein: ASSFRTGGSGNTIY
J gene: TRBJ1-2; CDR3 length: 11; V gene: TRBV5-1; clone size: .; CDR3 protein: ASSRDTNYGYT
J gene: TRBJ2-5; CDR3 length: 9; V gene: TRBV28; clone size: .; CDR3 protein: ASSSRGGQY
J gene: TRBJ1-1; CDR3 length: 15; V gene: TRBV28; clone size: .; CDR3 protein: ASSLSGPLPGSTEAF
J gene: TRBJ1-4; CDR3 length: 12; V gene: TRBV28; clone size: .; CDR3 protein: ASRIGTGNEKLF
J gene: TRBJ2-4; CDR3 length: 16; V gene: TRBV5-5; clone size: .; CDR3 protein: ASSHPLGAGGPENIQY
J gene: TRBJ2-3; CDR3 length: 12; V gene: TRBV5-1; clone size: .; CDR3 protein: ASSLGASTDTQY
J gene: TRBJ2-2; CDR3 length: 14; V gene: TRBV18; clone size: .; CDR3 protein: ASSPPGSGDTGELF
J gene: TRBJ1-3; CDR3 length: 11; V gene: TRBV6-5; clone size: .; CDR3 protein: ASRTGSGNTIY
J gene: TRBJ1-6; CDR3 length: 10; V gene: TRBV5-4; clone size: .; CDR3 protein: ASGPADSPLH
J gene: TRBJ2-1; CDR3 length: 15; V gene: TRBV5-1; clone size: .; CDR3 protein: ASSRSGLAGGGNEQF
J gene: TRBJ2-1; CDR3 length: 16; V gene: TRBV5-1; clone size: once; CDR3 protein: ASSLTPILMYGYNEQF
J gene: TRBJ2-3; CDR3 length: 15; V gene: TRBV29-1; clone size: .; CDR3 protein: SVEGAPGAGITDTQY
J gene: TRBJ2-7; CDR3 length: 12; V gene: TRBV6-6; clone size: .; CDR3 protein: ASTRTSSKHEQY
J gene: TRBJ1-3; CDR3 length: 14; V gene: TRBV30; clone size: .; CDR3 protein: AWSVRTGGFGNTIY
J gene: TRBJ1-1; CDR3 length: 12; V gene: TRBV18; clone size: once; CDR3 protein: ASSSGQLNTEAF
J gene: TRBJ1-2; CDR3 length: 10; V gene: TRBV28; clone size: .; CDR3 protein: ASSLYTYGYT
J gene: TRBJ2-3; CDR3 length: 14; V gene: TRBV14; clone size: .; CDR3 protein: ASSQDPLAGTDTQY
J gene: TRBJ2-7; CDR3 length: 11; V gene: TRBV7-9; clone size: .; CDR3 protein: ASSLPVSSEQY
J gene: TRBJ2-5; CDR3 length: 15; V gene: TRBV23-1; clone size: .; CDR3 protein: ASSQFYGTNRQETQY
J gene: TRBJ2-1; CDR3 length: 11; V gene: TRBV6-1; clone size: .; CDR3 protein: ASTRMQGNEQF
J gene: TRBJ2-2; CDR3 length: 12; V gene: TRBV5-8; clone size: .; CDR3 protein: ASSPGQNTGELF
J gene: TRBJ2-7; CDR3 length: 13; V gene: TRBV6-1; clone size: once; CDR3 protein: ASSEGRGLAREQY
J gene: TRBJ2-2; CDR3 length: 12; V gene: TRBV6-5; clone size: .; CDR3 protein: ASNVQENTGELF
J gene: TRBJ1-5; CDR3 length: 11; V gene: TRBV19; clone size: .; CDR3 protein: ASSIEANQPQH
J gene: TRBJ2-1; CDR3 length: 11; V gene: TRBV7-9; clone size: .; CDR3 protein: ASSFSSYNEQF
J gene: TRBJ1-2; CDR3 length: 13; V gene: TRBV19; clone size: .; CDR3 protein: ASSIDGGWRYGYT
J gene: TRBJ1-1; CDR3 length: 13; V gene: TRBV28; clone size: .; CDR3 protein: ASSHRDGLNTEAF